These 24 T cell receptor beta chains originate from one sample sequenced in a study of CD8 T cells in Susac syndrome. An amount of RNA that ranged from roughly 0.5 to 1 ug was reverse transcribed with random hexamers. Each CDR3 protein is one row after TCRdb ran MiXCR on the immunoSEQ multiplex PCR reads. The sample records roughly 180,000 distinct CDR3 sequences, about 94% being singletons. The source material was CD4+ T cells from PBMCs. Receptor source: a human donor in good health.

This rearrangement joins TRBV20-1 to TRBJ2-1, with unresolved D. Trimming took off 1 base at V and 2 bases at J, with 15 bases between the two ends. This CDR3 comprises 16 residues. Germline V gives CDR1 DFQATT, CDR2 SNEGSKA (reference sequence). This chain's CDR3 is CSARVREAATYNEQFF. The CDR3, as DNA: TGCAGTGCTAGAGTTCGCGAGGCGGCCACCTACAATGAGCAGTTCTTC.

This chain uses TRBV20-1 with TRBJ1-4; 11 positions agree with TRBD1. Germline CDR1 and CDR2: DFQATT and SNEGSKA (reference sequence). The junction had 4 bases not matched to a gene; V was cut back by 6 bases and J by 7 bases. The CDR3 is 13 residues long. In nucleotides, the CDR3 is TGCAGTGCCAGGACAGGGGGCGTTGAAAAACTGTTTTTT. It translates to CSARTGGVEKLFF.

J is TRBJ2-2 and V is TRBV6-6; the match to TRBD2 covers 7 bases. V lost 8 bases to trimming and J lost 5 bases; unmatched junction nucleotides: 8. The CDR3 loop spans 14 amino acids. Looked up from germline, CDR1 is MNHNY and CDR2 is SVGAGI (reference sequence). CDR3 region: CASSGGGRTGELFF. In nucleotides, the CDR3 is TGTGCCAGCTCTGGGGGAGGGAGGACCGGGGAGCTGTTTTTT.

The chain joins TRBV6-1 to TRBJ1-5; D gene unclear. V lost 5 bases and J lost 5, with 10 bases in between. Per germline, CDR1 MNHNS and CDR2 SASEGT. CDR3 length: 13 residues. CDR3 in amino acids: CASSPGPDQPQHF. The DNA of the CDR3 is TGTGCCAGCAGTCCTGGACCTGATCAGCCCCAGCATTTT.

CDR3 residues: CASSQDRATFSGYTF. The CDR3 DNA reads as TGCGCCAGCAGCCAGGACAGGGCCACTTTCTCTGGCTACACCTTC. The chain links TRBV4-3 to TRBJ1-2, with 8 bases fitting TRBD1. CDR1 and CDR2 (germline): LGHNA, YSLEER. CDR3 size: 15 residues. The junction had 10 bases not matched to a gene; V was cut back by 3 bases and J by 7 bases.

This chain uses TRBV18 with TRBJ1-6; possible D gene TRBD1, 6 bases. This CDR3 is 14 amino acids long. The V end was cut by 3 bases, the J end by 11 bases, with 14 bases between. Germline-derived CDR1 and CDR2 are KGHSH and LQKENI. This CDR3 is CASSPQTGIAPLHF. For the CDR3, the DNA is TGTGCCAGCTCACCGCAAACAGGGATCGCACCCCTCCACTTT.

This clonotype came up once. The chain links TRBV29-1 to TRBJ2-3; 10 positions agree with TRBD1. The trim removed 8 bases at V and 5 bases at J, leaving 4 bases unmatched. Germline V gene sequence: CDR1 SQVTM, CDR2 ANQGSEA. The CDR3 is made up of 12 amino acids. In DNA, the CDR3 is TGCAGCACGGACAGGGGGGAAGATACGCAGTATTTT. Translation gives CSTDRGEDTQYF.

The chain carries TRBV20-1 and TRBJ2-3; D is possibly TRBD1 or TRBD2 (6 bases each). The germline V gene has CDR1 DFQATT and CDR2 SNEGSKA (reference sequence). The V gene lost 6 bases and the J gene lost 0 bases, with 13 bases spanning the gap. The CDR3 covers 14 residues. CDR3 protein: CSAERGVSTDTQYF. The DNA for the CDR3 is TGCAGTGCGGAGAGGGGGGTTAGCACAGATACGCAGTATTTT.

V usage is TRBV20-1 and J usage is TRBJ1-3; 9 nucleotides align to TRBD1. The length of the CDR3 is 15 residues. J gave up 0 bases and V 5 bases, and 5 bases lay outside the gene matches. Germline loops: CDR1 DFQATT, CDR2 SNEGSKA (reference sequence). CDR3 sequence: CSAPGTGLSGNTIYF. The CDR3 nucleotides are TGCAGTGCTCCCGGGACAGGGCTCTCTGGAAACACCATATATTTT.

The CDR3, as DNA: TGTGCCAGCAGCTTCGTCGGCCAAGAGACCCAGTACTTC. Its protein product is CASSFVGQETQYF. The chain carries TRBV5-4 and TRBJ2-5; D is ambiguous. This CDR3 spans 13 amino acids. Germline V lookup: CDR1 SGHNT, CDR2 YYREEE (reference sequence). Trimming cost V 2 bases and J 1 base, with 6 bases left between them.

The chain is built from TRBV5-4 and TRBJ1-6; TRBD1 is a possible D gene (6 bases). Trimming cost V 4 bases and J 4 bases, with 9 bases left between them. The CDR3 sequence is 14 residues long. In germline, CDR1 is SGHNT, CDR2 YYREEE (reference sequence). This chain's CDR3 is CASSLGQYNSPLHF. The CDR3 region has the DNA TGTGCCAGCAGCCTCGGACAGTATAATTCACCCCTCCACTTT.

The rearrangement uses TRBV28 and TRBJ1-1, with TRBD1 as a possible D gene (5 bases). V was pared by 2 bases and J by 4 bases, with 11 bases between. The CDR3 loop spans 14 amino acids. Germline V gene data show CDR1 as MDHEN and CDR2 as SYDVKM. The CDR3 here is CASSLVAGTTEAFF. The DNA for the CDR3 is TGTGCCAGCAGTTTAGTTGCAGGGACCACTGAAGCTTTCTTT.

The chain uses TRBV7-9 and TRBJ2-5; the D gene is possibly TRBD2 (7 bases). The V end was cut by 5 bases, the J end by 5 bases, with 12 bases between. Germline values: CDR1 SEHNR, CDR2 FQNEAQ (reference sequence). The CDR3 length is 13 residues. The CDR3 loop is CASSRGAAETQYF. CDR3 in DNA: TGTGCCAGCAGCCGGGGGGCGGCGGAGACCCAGTACTTC.

The chain links TRBV9 to TRBJ2-7; D possibly corresponds to TRBD1 (5 bases). The CDR3 length is 13 residues. V lost 3 bases, J lost 2 bases, and 9 bases lay in between. CDR1 is SGDLS and CDR2 is YYNGEE in the germline V gene. CDR3 sequence: CASSEGLTYEQYF. Written as DNA, the CDR3 is TGTGCCAGCAGCGAGGGGCTGACCTACGAGCAGTACTTC.

The gene calls are TRBV12-3 or TRBV12-4 and TRBJ1-1, with 10 bases lining up with TRBD1. The CDR3 is 14 residues long. V lost 4 bases and J lost 11; bases outside the gene matches: 10. Written as DNA, the CDR3 is TGTGCCAGCAGTTCCGGGACAGGGGAGGTATATGCTTTCTTT. Translation gives CASSSGTGEVYAFF.

The V gene is TRBV3-1, the J gene TRBJ2-7, with D unclear. The V end was cut by 1 base, the J end by 1 base, with 8 bases between. The V gene's germline CDR1 is LGHDT and CDR2 YNNKEL (reference sequence). This CDR3 has 14 residues. CDR3 loop: CASSQGIGSYEQYF. The CDR3 nucleotides read TGTGCCAGCAGCCAAGGAATAGGGTCCTACGAGCAGTACTTC.

The rearrangement links TRBV29-1 to TRBJ1-2; TRBD1 might be the D (6 bases). V lost 5 bases and J lost 5, with 15 bases in between. The CDR3 sequence is 13 residues long. The germline V gene encodes CDR1 SQVTM and CDR2 ANQGSEA. CDR3 nucleotides: TGCAGCGTTCGCAAACAGGGAGAGTATGGCTACACCTTC. It specifies CSVRKQGEYGYTF.

This clonotype appeared a single time. CDR3 region: CASSRGQEPETQYF. The CDR3 DNA sequence: TGTGCCAGCAGCCGAGGCCAGGAACCGGAGACCCAGTACTTC. This rearrangement joins TRBV6-5 to TRBJ2-5; D gene uncertain. CDR1 is MNHEY and CDR2 is SVGAGI in the germline V gene. Trimming took 6 bases from V and 5 from J, leaving 16 bases between them. The CDR3 runs to 14 residues.

This chain uses TRBV2 with TRBJ1-1, with 7 bases lining up with TRBD1. J was trimmed by 4 bases and V by 5 bases; bases with no gene match: 4. Germline loops: CDR1 SNHLY, CDR2 FYNNEI. This CDR3 has 13 amino acids. CDR3 protein: CASSTGVGTEAFF. The CDR3 DNA follows: TGTGCCAGCAGTACAGGGGTAGGCACTGAAGCTTTCTTT.

The chain recombines TRBV29-1 with TRBJ2-2, with D perhaps matching TRBD1 (6 bases). The ends were cut back, 4 bases at V and 9 bases at J, with 9 bases in the middle. Germline lookup yields CDR1 SQVTM and CDR2 ANQGSEA. This CDR3 has 11 amino acids. CDR3 loop: CSVGWDRELFF. The CDR3 coding sequence is TGCAGCGTTGGATGGGACAGGGAGCTGTTTTTT.

The gene calls are TRBV30 and TRBJ1-1, with D possibly being TRBD1 (6 bases). V was cut by 0 bases and J by 0 bases, with 17 bases left in between. The germline V gene has CDR1 GTSNPN and CDR2 SVGIG (reference sequence). The CDR3 totals 17 residues. The CDR3, as DNA: TGTGCCTGGAGTGTTACAGGGACGATGTATATGAACACTGAAGCTTTCTTT. Amino acids: CAWSVTGTMYMNTEAFF.

This chain links TRBV11-1 with TRBJ1-1; no reliable D call. Germline V lookup: CDR1 SGHAT, CDR2 FQDESV (reference sequence). CDR3 length equals 13 residues. The ends were cut back, 6 bases at V and 4 bases at J, with 12 bases in the middle. The CDR3 sequence: CASSIGGSTEAFF. CDR3 coding DNA: TGTGCCAGCAGTATAGGAGGAAGCACTGAAGCTTTCTTT.

In this sample, this clonotype turned up once. The V gene is TRBV12-3 or TRBV12-4, the J gene TRBJ2-3; TRBD2 might be the D (5 bases). This CDR3 spans 15 amino acids. With 0 bases removed from V and 5 bases from J, the gap between germline ends came to 12 bases. The CDR3 spells CASSLALVRGDTQYF. The CDR3 bases are TGTGCCAGCAGTTTAGCGCTTGTCCGGGGAGATACGCAGTATTTT.

V gene TRBV20-1 combines with J gene TRBJ2-2; D ambiguous. The CDR3 runs 12 residues. V lost 3 bases and J lost 6, with 8 bases in between. Germline CDR1 DFQATT, CDR2 SNEGSKA (reference sequence). DNA of the CDR3: TGCAGTGCTAGTGGGGATTCCGGGGAGCTGTTTTTT. Its translation: CSASGDSGELFF.